This TCR beta chain was sequenced for a study of human T cells and chemical hapten exposure. Overall study: Mostly female, the patients presented with alopecia areata, totalis or universalis.

This clonotype was found many times. No antigen is known for it. V shed 6 bases and J shed 5 bases, with 17 bases lying between them. CDR3 length: 15 amino acids. The germline gives CDR1 MNHEY, CDR2 SMNVEV (reference sequence). TCRdb recomputed calls from the RACE reads with MiXCR, one row per CDR3 protein. The sample has some 380,000 distinct CDR3 sequences, about 4.4% seen once; the top ten hold approximately 2.1%. Overall study findings and caveats: There was a positive correlation between PT1 expanded TCR counts and patch test score. With DPC sensitization, TCRs exceeding 1 in 1000 frequency showed no change. The study found expanded TCRs formed significantly more large CDR3 similarity clusters than controls.

Documented time point: patch test 1, 2 weeks after DPC sensitization. The treatment was: therapeutic diphenylcyclopropenone sensitization with weekly scalp DPC. The sequencing here drew on whole blood, taken in connection with sensitization to the hapten diphenylcyclopropenone (DPC). The TCR was taken from a woman between 45 and 60 years old with alopecia areata. Some clones in this sample may be carry-over from other donors' samples. The V call is TRBV27, the J call TRBJ1-3; D unclear. The CDR3 DNA is TGTGCCAGCAGCCCTACCGTGCTGGATAGAAACACCATATATTTT. It specifies CASSPTVLDRNTIYF.